The clone carrying this T cell receptor (beta chain) turned up a few times. Its matching antigen is unknown. The source of the sample is a study of early T cells in non-severe SARS-CoV-2 infection. In the study overall: Sequenced bulk RNA came from whole blood that was unsorted, and chains were unpaired.

The TCR library protocol attached unique molecular identifiers to the individual cDNA molecules. TCRdb reprocessed the 5' RACE reads via MiXCR and lists one record per CDR3 protein. The sample lists about 17,000 distinct CDR3 sequences, more than 5.5% occurring once. General observations from the study: Missing private and CD4 specificities, VDJdb matching favored anti-spike CD8 responses.

CDR1 and CDR2 from the germline V gene are MGHDK and SYGVNS. CDR3 size: 15 residues. Losses at the gene ends were 5 bases for V and 8 bases for J; bases not matched to a gene: 7. The receptor was derived from an adult who was a healthcare worker with PCR-confirmed SARS-CoV-2 infection or an uninfected control (not recorded which). This specimen consisted of whole blood, obtained at baseline. The rearrangement joins TRBV25-1 to TRBJ1-6, with 9 bases lining up with TRBD1. This chain's CDR3 is CASSKGTGLYSPLHF. The CDR3, as DNA: TGTGCCAGCAGTAAGGGGACAGGGCTATATTCACCCCTCCACTTT.